The T cell receptor beta chain under discussion was sequenced for a study of blood T cell repertoires in COVID-19. As for the study in general: Sites across the United States, Italy and Spain contributed samples from acute and convalescent COVID-19. From T cells, B-cell-depleted T cells, or PBMCs came the material, which was cDNA or gDNA.

The CDR3 runs to 16 residues. Germline CDR1 and CDR2: SGHAT and FQNNGV. Losses at the gene ends were 5 bases for V and 6 bases for J; bases not matched to a gene: 13. Authors' analysis steps: Using reference gene primer amplification, nucleated cell counts were estimated. Profiled with immunoSEQ multiplex PCR; TCRdb holds only in-frame clones, not every one. D and trimming were read from the DNA, whereas the V and J calls and clone size are those reported in that table. The sample shows more than 150,000 clones, around 87% of them seen only once. Sequencing was performed on peripheral blood. The chain combines TRBV11-2 with TRBJ2-1; 7 bases align to TRBD2. This TCR was sampled from a man in his forties or fifties with active or convalescent COVID-19. This CDR3 is CASSLTSVSRFNEQFF. The CDR3 DNA follows: TGTGCCAGCAGCCTCACTAGCGTCTCCCGCTTCAATGAGCAGTTCTTC.